A selection of T cell receptor beta chains follows, all from one sample in a study of metastatic and nonmetastatic thyroid tumors. Via MiXCR, TCRdb re-called the PCR reads. The table has 25,000 to 35,000 clones, about 15% seen once. Material: blood. The receptors were sampled from a female donor with papillary thyroid cancer or a benign thyroid nodule (not recorded which). Some clones in this sample may be carry-over from other donors' samples. CDR3s include the opening cysteine and the closing phenylalanine or tryptophan. Each record gives: D gene, CDR3 length, J gene, V gene, clone size, CDR3 DNA, CDR3 protein. A D gene is named only where the DNA matches it firmly. Size tells how often a clone was seen (once, few, many) or the class of an expanded clone, and some rows leave it out.

d_call: -
cdr3_length: 11
j_call: TRBJ1-3
v_call: TRBV20-1
clone_size: many
cdr3_nt: TGCAGTGCTAGTCGGGACCCCACCATATATTTT
cdr3_aa: CSASRDPTIYF

d_call: -
cdr3_length: 8
j_call: TRBJ2-1
v_call: TRBV7-9
clone_size: many
cdr3_nt: TGTGCCAGCAGCCCGGAGTTCTTC
cdr3_aa: CASSPEFF

d_call: TRBD2
cdr3_length: 14
j_call: TRBJ2-3
v_call: TRBV6-1
clone_size: -
cdr3_nt: TGTGCCAGCAGTAGACTAGCGGGCACAGATACGCAGTATTTT
cdr3_aa: CASSRLAGTDTQYF

d_call: TRBD1
cdr3_length: 14
j_call: TRBJ1-3
v_call: TRBV15
clone_size: many
cdr3_nt: TGTGCCACCAGCAGAGATGACAGGGGCAACACCATATATTTT
cdr3_aa: CATSRDDRGNTIYF

d_call: -
cdr3_length: 14
j_call: TRBJ1-1
v_call: TRBV7-9
clone_size: many
cdr3_nt: TGTGCCAGCAGCTTCCCCCTTGAGAACACTGAAGCTTTCTTT
cdr3_aa: CASSFPLENTEAFF

d_call: -
cdr3_length: 14
j_call: TRBJ2-3
v_call: TRBV6-4
clone_size: many
cdr3_nt: TGTGCCAGCAGTGACGGGACTGGCACAGATACGCAGTATTTT
cdr3_aa: CASSDGTGTDTQYF

d_call: -
cdr3_length: 17
j_call: TRBJ2-7
v_call: TRBV27
clone_size: few
cdr3_nt: TGTGCCAGCATTTTATTTAGCGGCAGTGAGGACGTCGACGAGCAGTACTTC
cdr3_aa: CASILFSGSEDVDEQYF

d_call: -
cdr3_length: 16
j_call: TRBJ2-5
v_call: TRBV6-1
clone_size: many
cdr3_nt: TGTGCCAGCAGTGAATTCTGGACAGCCGCCCAAGAGACCCAGTACTTC
cdr3_aa: CASSEFWTAAQETQYF

d_call: -
cdr3_length: 15
j_call: TRBJ1-2
v_call: TRBV5-1
clone_size: -
cdr3_nt: TGCGCCAGCAGCTTGGGGTATGGAGGGCCCTATGGCTACACCTTC
cdr3_aa: CASSLGYGGPYGYTF

d_call: -
cdr3_length: 13
j_call: TRBJ2-1
v_call: TRBV15
clone_size: many
cdr3_nt: TGTGCCACCAGCAGAGGTGTACGGGATGAGCAGTTCTTC
cdr3_aa: CATSRGVRDEQFF

d_call: -
cdr3_length: 14
j_call: TRBJ1-1
v_call: TRBV20-1
clone_size: many
cdr3_nt: TGCAGTGCTAGACAGCCCTCCAGGAACACTGAAGCTTTCTTT
cdr3_aa: CSARQPSRNTEAFF

d_call: -
cdr3_length: 12
j_call: TRBJ1-4
v_call: TRBV20-1
clone_size: many
cdr3_nt: TGCAGTGCTAGGAGACTGAATGAAAAACTGTTTTTT
cdr3_aa: CSARRLNEKLFF

d_call: TRBD2
cdr3_length: 15
j_call: TRBJ2-1
v_call: TRBV7-3
clone_size: many
cdr3_nt: TGTGCCAGCAGCTTATCGAGCGGGAGCTGGGGAGAGCAGTTCTTC
cdr3_aa: CASSLSSGSWGEQFF

d_call: -
cdr3_length: 15
j_call: TRBJ1-4
v_call: TRBV6-4
clone_size: many
cdr3_nt: TGTGCCAGCAGTCCTGACCGGGGGAATAATGAAAAACTGTTTTTT
cdr3_aa: CASSPDRGNNEKLFF

d_call: -
cdr3_length: 13
j_call: TRBJ1-1
v_call: TRBV20-1
clone_size: many
cdr3_nt: TGCAGTGCTGCCTCAGGGGTTGTCACTGAAGCTTTCTTT
cdr3_aa: CSAASGVVTEAFF

d_call: TRBD1
cdr3_length: 16
j_call: TRBJ2-3
v_call: TRBV20-1
clone_size: -
cdr3_nt: TGCAGTGCTATGTACGAGGACAGGGGATGTACAGATACGCAGTATTTT
cdr3_aa: CSAMYEDRGCTDTQYF

d_call: -
cdr3_length: 15
j_call: TRBJ2-1
v_call: TRBV3-1
clone_size: few
cdr3_nt: TGTGCCTGCAGCCAAGGTAGGCTAGCGAGGAATGAGCAGTTCTTC
cdr3_aa: CACSQGRLARNEQFF

d_call: -
cdr3_length: 16
j_call: TRBJ2-4
v_call: TRBV6-1
clone_size: many
cdr3_nt: TGTGCCAGCAGTACTGGGTTGGGGGCGCTGGGAAACATTCAGTACTTC
cdr3_aa: CASSTGLGALGNIQYF

d_call: TRBD2
cdr3_length: 16
j_call: TRBJ2-2
v_call: TRBV6-1
clone_size: many
cdr3_nt: TGTGCCAGCAGTCCACGCTTAGCGGGGGGTTACGGGGAGCTGTTTTTT
cdr3_aa: CASSPRLAGGYGELFF

d_call: -
cdr3_length: 15
j_call: TRBJ1-4
v_call: TRBV5-1
clone_size: -
cdr3_nt: TGCGCCAGCAGCTTGGCCGAGTGTAGGGACGAAAAACTGTTTTTT
cdr3_aa: CASSLAECRDEKLFF

d_call: -
cdr3_length: 13
j_call: TRBJ2-5
v_call: TRBV4-1
clone_size: many
cdr3_nt: TGCGCCAGCAGCCAATACAACCAAGAGACCCAGTACTTC
cdr3_aa: CASSQYNQETQYF

d_call: -
cdr3_length: 15
j_call: TRBJ2-2
v_call: TRBV5-3
clone_size: -
cdr3_nt: TGTGCCAGGTGCTGGGGGCCGGTTGGAGCCGGGGAGCTGTTTTTT
cdr3_aa: CARCWGPVGAGELFF

d_call: TRBD2
cdr3_length: 16
j_call: TRBJ2-7
v_call: TRBV11-2
clone_size: -
cdr3_nt: TGTGCCAGCAGCCTACATGTTGGACTAGTTAGCGACGAGCAGTACTTC
cdr3_aa: CASSLHVGLVSDEQYF

d_call: TRBD2
cdr3_length: 15
j_call: TRBJ2-7
v_call: TRBV27
clone_size: many
cdr3_nt: TGTGCCAGCAGTTTATCGATAGCGGGTAGCCACGAGCAGTACTTC
cdr3_aa: CASSLSIAGSHEQYF

d_call: -
cdr3_length: 19
j_call: TRBJ2-3
v_call: TRBV20-1
clone_size: many
cdr3_nt: TGCAGTGCTAGAGCACAGCGGGCGGTTGTGTGGACTAGCACAGATACGCAGTATTTT
cdr3_aa: CSARAQRAVVWTSTDTQYF

d_call: -
cdr3_length: 15
j_call: TRBJ2-7
v_call: TRBV7-3
clone_size: many
cdr3_nt: TGTGCCAGCAGCGCGGCGGGGGACAGCTCCTACGAGCAGTACTTC
cdr3_aa: CASSAAGDSSYEQYF

d_call: -
cdr3_length: 12
j_call: TRBJ2-1
v_call: TRBV10-3
clone_size: many
cdr3_nt: TGTGCCATCAGTGAAAGAGATTGGGAGCAGTTCTTC
cdr3_aa: CAISERDWEQFF

d_call: -
cdr3_length: 13
j_call: TRBJ2-3
v_call: TRBV4-2
clone_size: many
cdr3_nt: TGTGCCAGCAGCCTGGAGGAGGGGGATACGCAGTATTTT
cdr3_aa: CASSLEEGDTQYF

d_call: -
cdr3_length: 21
j_call: TRBJ1-6
v_call: TRBV10-3
clone_size: -
cdr3_nt: TGTGCCACCAGTGATGTATTTAGAGGACGGCTACGGAAACTCTATAATTCACCCCTCCACTTT
cdr3_aa: CATSDVFRGRLRKLYNSPLHF

d_call: TRBD1
cdr3_length: 16
j_call: TRBJ1-5
v_call: TRBV27
clone_size: -
cdr3_nt: TGTGCCAGCAGTTTGTGGCAGGGGGGCTCCAATCAGCCCCAGCATTTT
cdr3_aa: CASSLWQGGSNQPQHF

d_call: -
cdr3_length: 13
j_call: TRBJ2-1
v_call: TRBV12-5
clone_size: many
cdr3_nt: TGTGCTAGTGGTTTGTTGGAGGGAGCTGAGCAGTTCTTC
cdr3_aa: CASGLLEGAEQFF

d_call: TRBD2
cdr3_length: 15
j_call: TRBJ2-2
v_call: TRBV6-1
clone_size: medium-sized
cdr3_nt: TGTGCCACCAGACTAGCGGGGTCAAACACCGGGGAGCTGTTTTTT
cdr3_aa: CATRLAGSNTGELFF

d_call: TRBD1
cdr3_length: 15
j_call: TRBJ1-5
v_call: TRBV30
clone_size: once
cdr3_nt: TGTGCCTGGAGGGCGGGACAGAATAGCAATCAGCCCCAGCATTTT
cdr3_aa: CAWRAGQNSNQPQHF

d_call: -
cdr3_length: 11
j_call: TRBJ2-2
v_call: TRBV7-8
clone_size: once
cdr3_nt: TGTGCCAGCAGCCGAGGACGGGAGCTGTTTTTT
cdr3_aa: CASSRGRELFF

d_call: -
cdr3_length: 13
j_call: TRBJ2-5
v_call: TRBV7-7
clone_size: many
cdr3_nt: TGTGCTAGCAGCTTTGGATACCAAGAGACCCAGTACTTC
cdr3_aa: CASSFGYQETQYF

d_call: -
cdr3_length: 14
j_call: TRBJ2-7
v_call: TRBV6-2/TRBV6-3
clone_size: few
cdr3_nt: TGTGCCAGCCTGCCTAGCGTGAGATTGCACGAGCAGTACTTC
cdr3_aa: CASLPSVRLHEQYF

d_call: -
cdr3_length: 15
j_call: TRBJ2-3
v_call: TRBV7-9
clone_size: many
cdr3_nt: TGTGCCAGCAGCTTAAAACCGGCGGAAGGAGATACGCAGTATTTT
cdr3_aa: CASSLKPAEGDTQYF

d_call: -
cdr3_length: 15
j_call: TRBJ2-1
v_call: TRBV20-1
clone_size: many
cdr3_nt: TGCAGTGCTAGAGATTTGCGGATATCGGACAATGAGCAGTTCTTC
cdr3_aa: CSARDLRISDNEQFF

d_call: TRBD1
cdr3_length: 16
j_call: TRBJ1-2
v_call: TRBV5-6
clone_size: -
cdr3_nt: TGTGCCAGCAGCTTGTGGCAGGGGGCCTTTCCGTATGGCTACACCTTC
cdr3_aa: CASSLWQGAFPYGYTF

d_call: TRBD1
cdr3_length: 14
j_call: TRBJ2-5
v_call: TRBV7-3
clone_size: many
cdr3_nt: TGTGCCAGCAGTCTGGACAGGGCACGAGAGACCCAGTACTTC
cdr3_aa: CASSLDRARETQYF

d_call: -
cdr3_length: 15
j_call: TRBJ1-6
v_call: TRBV4-1
clone_size: many
cdr3_nt: TGCGCCAGCAGCCAAGATAAGTTCGAACATTCACCCCTCCACTTT
cdr3_aa: CASSQDKFEHSPLHF

d_call: -
cdr3_length: 15
j_call: TRBJ1-6
v_call: TRBV6-1
clone_size: many
cdr3_nt: TGTGCCAGCATTAACAGGGCCTATTATAATTCACCCCTCCACTTT
cdr3_aa: CASINRAYYNSPLHF

d_call: -
cdr3_length: 14
j_call: TRBJ1-6
v_call: TRBV19
clone_size: few
cdr3_nt: TGTGCCAGCAGTATTATAGGGGGGAATTCACCCCTCCACTTT
cdr3_aa: CASSIIGGNSPLHF

d_call: -
cdr3_length: 11
j_call: TRBJ1-5
v_call: TRBV12-3/TRBV12-4
clone_size: many
cdr3_nt: TGTGCCAGCAGTTTGGATCAGCCCCAGCATTTT
cdr3_aa: CASSLDQPQHF

d_call: TRBD2
cdr3_length: 14
j_call: TRBJ2-3
v_call: TRBV28
clone_size: many
cdr3_nt: TGTGCCGGGCGTCCGGGGGGTAACACAGATACGCAGTATTTT
cdr3_aa: CAGRPGGNTDTQYF

d_call: -
cdr3_length: 16
j_call: TRBJ2-1
v_call: TRBV15
clone_size: many
cdr3_nt: TGTGCCACCAGCAGAGCCGGGGCTCGACCCTACAATGAGCAGTTCTTC
cdr3_aa: CATSRAGARPYNEQFF

d_call: TRBD1
cdr3_length: 13
j_call: TRBJ2-1
v_call: TRBV19
clone_size: many
cdr3_nt: TGTGCCAGCACCTCGGGACAGGGGAATGAGCAGTTCTTC
cdr3_aa: CASTSGQGNEQFF

d_call: -
cdr3_length: 14
j_call: TRBJ2-5
v_call: TRBV11-2
clone_size: many
cdr3_nt: TGTGCCAGCAGCTTAAGTGGGCTGCAAGAGACCCAGTACTTC
cdr3_aa: CASSLSGLQETQYF

d_call: TRBD2
cdr3_length: 15
j_call: TRBJ2-5
v_call: TRBV5-1
clone_size: -
cdr3_nt: TGCGCCAGCAGCTTTCTAGCGGGGGTCCAAGAGACCCAGTACTTC
cdr3_aa: CASSFLAGVQETQYF

d_call: -
cdr3_length: 17
j_call: TRBJ2-3
v_call: TRBV11-2
clone_size: once
cdr3_nt: TGTTCCAGCAGCTTAGTCGGGGCACCGACCAGCACAGATACGCAGTATTTT
cdr3_aa: CSSSLVGAPTSTDTQYF

d_call: -
cdr3_length: 14
j_call: TRBJ2-6
v_call: TRBV7-2
clone_size: many
cdr3_nt: TGTGCCAGCAGCCCCGTTTCTGGGGCCAACGTCCTGACTTTC
cdr3_aa: CASSPVSGANVLTF

d_call: TRBD2
cdr3_length: 14
j_call: TRBJ2-3
v_call: TRBV7-9
clone_size: many
cdr3_nt: TGTGCCAGCAGCCTAGCGGGAGTGGCAGATACGCAGTATTTT
cdr3_aa: CASSLAGVADTQYF

d_call: -
cdr3_length: 20
j_call: TRBJ2-3
v_call: TRBV28
clone_size: -
cdr3_nt: TGTGCCAGCAGCTCATTAGGGCACCTTAGGGCAGGGGAGATGGGATATACGCAGTATTTT
cdr3_aa: CASSSLGHLRAGEMGYTQYF

d_call: TRBD1
cdr3_length: 19
j_call: TRBJ2-6
v_call: TRBV19
clone_size: -
cdr3_nt: TGTGCCAGTAGTTACGCCCGGCGACAGGGGGCCTTGGGGGCCAACGTCCTGACTTTC
cdr3_aa: CASSYARRQGALGANVLTF

d_call: TRBD1
cdr3_length: 13
j_call: TRBJ1-2
v_call: TRBV20-1
clone_size: -
cdr3_nt: TGCAGTTCCAGAGGGGGACAGGGGTATGGCTACACCTTC
cdr3_aa: CSSRGGQGYGYTF

d_call: -
cdr3_length: 15
j_call: TRBJ1-3
v_call: TRBV6-5
clone_size: few
cdr3_nt: TGTGCCAGCAGTGAACTCCATAACTCTGGAAACACCATATATTTT
cdr3_aa: CASSELHNSGNTIYF

d_call: -
cdr3_length: 15
j_call: TRBJ2-2
v_call: TRBV20-1
clone_size: -
cdr3_nt: TGCAGTGCTAGATATCTTTCGGTGTACACCGGGGAGCTGTTTTTT
cdr3_aa: CSARYLSVYTGELFF

d_call: TRBD2
cdr3_length: 15
j_call: TRBJ2-2
v_call: TRBV20-1
clone_size: once
cdr3_nt: TGCAGTGCTAGAGTACCCGGGACTATTACCTGGGAGCTGTTTTTT
cdr3_aa: CSARVPGTITWELFF

d_call: TRBD2
cdr3_length: 14
j_call: TRBJ2-1
v_call: TRBV5-1
clone_size: many
cdr3_nt: TGCGCCAGCAGCGGGGGACTACAAAACAATGAGCAGTTCTTC
cdr3_aa: CASSGGLQNNEQFF

d_call: -
cdr3_length: 14
j_call: TRBJ2-1
v_call: TRBV4-3
clone_size: many
cdr3_nt: TGCGCCAGCAGCCTTTCCAGACTAGACAATGAGCAGTTCTTC
cdr3_aa: CASSLSRLDNEQFF